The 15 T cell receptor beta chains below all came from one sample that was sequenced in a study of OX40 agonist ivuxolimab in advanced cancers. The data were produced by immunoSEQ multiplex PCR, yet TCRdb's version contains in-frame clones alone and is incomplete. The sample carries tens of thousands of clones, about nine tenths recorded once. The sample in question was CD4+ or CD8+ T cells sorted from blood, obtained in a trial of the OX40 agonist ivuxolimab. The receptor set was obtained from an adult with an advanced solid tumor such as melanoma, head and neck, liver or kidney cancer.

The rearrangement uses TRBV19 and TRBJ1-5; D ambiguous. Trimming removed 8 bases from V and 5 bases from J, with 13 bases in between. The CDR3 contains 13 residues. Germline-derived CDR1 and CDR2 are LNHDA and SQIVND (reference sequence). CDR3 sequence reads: CASSNVGDQPQHF. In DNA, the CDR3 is TGTGCCAGTTCAAATGTAGGCGATCAGCCCCAGCATTTT.

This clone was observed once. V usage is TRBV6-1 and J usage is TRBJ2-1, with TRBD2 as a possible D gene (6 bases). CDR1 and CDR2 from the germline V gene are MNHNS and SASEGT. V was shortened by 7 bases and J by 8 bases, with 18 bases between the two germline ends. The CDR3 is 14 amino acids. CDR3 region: CASTLMLASDEQFF. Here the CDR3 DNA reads TGTGCCAGCACCCTTATGCTAGCGTCTGATGAGCAGTTCTTC.

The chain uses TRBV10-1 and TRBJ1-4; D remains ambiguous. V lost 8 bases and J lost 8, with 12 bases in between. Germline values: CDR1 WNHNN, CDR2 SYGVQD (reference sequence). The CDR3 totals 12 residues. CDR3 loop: CASCGDPEKLFF. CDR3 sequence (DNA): TGCGCCAGCTGTGGAGACCCGGAAAAACTGTTTTTT.

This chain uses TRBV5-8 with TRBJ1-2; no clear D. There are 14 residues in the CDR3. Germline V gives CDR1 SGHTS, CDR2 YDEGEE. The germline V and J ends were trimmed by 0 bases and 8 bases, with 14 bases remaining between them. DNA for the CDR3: TGTGCCAGCAGCTTGGGGTATAGGGAGGACGGCTACACCTTC. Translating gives CASSLGYREDGYTF.

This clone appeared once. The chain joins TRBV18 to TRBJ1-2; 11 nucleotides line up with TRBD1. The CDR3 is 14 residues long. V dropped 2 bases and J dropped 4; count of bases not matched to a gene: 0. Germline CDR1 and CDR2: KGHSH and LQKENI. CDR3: CASSPGQGAYGYTF. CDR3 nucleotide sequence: TGTGCCAGCTCACCAGGACAGGGGGCCTATGGCTACACCTTC.

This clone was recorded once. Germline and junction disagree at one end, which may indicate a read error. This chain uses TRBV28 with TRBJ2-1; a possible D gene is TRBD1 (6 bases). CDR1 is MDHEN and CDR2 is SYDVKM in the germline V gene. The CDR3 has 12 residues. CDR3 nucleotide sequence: TGTGCCAGCAATTTACAGGGCAATGAGCAGTTCTTC. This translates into CASNLQGNEQFF. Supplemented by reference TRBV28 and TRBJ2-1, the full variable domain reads DVKVTQSSRYLVKRTGEKVFLECVQDMDHENMFWYRQDPGLGLRLIYFSYDVKMKEKGDIPEGYSVSREKKERFSLILESASTNQTSMYLCASNLQGNEQFFGPGTRLTVL.

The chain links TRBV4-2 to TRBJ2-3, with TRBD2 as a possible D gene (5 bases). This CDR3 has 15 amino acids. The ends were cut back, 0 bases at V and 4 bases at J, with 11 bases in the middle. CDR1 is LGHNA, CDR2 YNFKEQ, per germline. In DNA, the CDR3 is TGTGCCAGCAGCCAAGATCTAGAGGGTGCAGATACGCAGTATTTT. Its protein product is CASSQDLEGADTQYF.

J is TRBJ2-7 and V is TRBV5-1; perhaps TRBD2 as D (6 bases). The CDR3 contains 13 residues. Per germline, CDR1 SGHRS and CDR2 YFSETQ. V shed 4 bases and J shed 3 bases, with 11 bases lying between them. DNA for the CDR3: TGCGCCAGCAGCCGGGACTGGAGCTACGAGCAGTACTTC. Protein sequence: CASSRDWSYEQYF.

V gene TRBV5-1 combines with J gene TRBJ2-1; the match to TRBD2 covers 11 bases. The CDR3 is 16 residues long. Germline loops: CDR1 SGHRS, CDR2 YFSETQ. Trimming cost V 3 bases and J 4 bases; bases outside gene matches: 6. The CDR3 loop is CASSSGTSGAYNEQFF. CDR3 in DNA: TGCGCCAGCAGCTCCGGGACTAGCGGAGCTTACAATGAGCAGTTCTTC.

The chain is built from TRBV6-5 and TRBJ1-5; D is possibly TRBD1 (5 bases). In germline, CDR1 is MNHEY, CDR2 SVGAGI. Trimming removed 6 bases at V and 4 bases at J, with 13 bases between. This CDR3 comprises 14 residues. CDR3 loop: CASSSTGGNQPQHF. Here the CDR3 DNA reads TGTGCCAGCAGCAGTACAGGTGGAAATCAGCCCCAGCATTTT.

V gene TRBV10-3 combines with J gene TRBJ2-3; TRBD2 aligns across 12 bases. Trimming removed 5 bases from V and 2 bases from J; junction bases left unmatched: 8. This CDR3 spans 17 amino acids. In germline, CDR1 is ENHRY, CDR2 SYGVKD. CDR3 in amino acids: CAISRLTSGGYTDTQYF. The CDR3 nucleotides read TGTGCCATCAGTCGTCTGACTAGCGGGGGTTACACAGATACGCAGTATTTT.

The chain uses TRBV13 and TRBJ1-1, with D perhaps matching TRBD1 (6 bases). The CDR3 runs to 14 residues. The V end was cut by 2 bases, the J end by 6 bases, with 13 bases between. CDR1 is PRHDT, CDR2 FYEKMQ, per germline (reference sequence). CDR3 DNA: TGTGCCAGCAGCTTAAGCCAGGGGTTACCTGAAGCTTTCTTT. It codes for CASSLSQGLPEAFF.

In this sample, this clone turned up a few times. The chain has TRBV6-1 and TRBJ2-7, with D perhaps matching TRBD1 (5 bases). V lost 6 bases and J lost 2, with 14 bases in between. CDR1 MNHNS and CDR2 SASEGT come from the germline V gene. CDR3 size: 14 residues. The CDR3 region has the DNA TGTGCCAGCAGAGACCCGGACATAGCCTACGAGCAGTACTTC. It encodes CASRDPDIAYEQYF.

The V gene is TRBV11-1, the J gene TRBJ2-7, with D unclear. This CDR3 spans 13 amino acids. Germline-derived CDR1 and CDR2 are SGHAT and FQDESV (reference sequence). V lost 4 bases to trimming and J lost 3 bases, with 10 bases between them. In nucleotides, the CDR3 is TGTGCCAGCAGCTCCAAGGGATTCTACGAGCAGTACTTC. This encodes CASSSKGFYEQYF.

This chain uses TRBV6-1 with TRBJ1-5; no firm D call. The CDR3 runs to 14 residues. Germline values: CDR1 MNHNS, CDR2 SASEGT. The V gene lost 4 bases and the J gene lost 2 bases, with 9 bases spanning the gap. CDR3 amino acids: CASSGSMGNQPQHF. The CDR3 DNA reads TGTGCCAGCAGTGGCAGCATGGGCAATCAGCCCCAGCATTTT.